The TCR beta chain described here comes from a study of cytomegalovirus exposure and HLA in healthy donors. Study-level background: Samples from HLA-typed donors yielded approximately 80 million unique TCRs in an early data release. Points from the study as a whole: Some V segments, including TRBV6-2 and TRBV6-3, were excluded as indistinguishable.

Primers included in the PCR were 60 Vbeta and 13 Jbeta primers. Sequencing was performed with immunoSEQ multiplex PCR; in TCRdb, only in-frame clones are kept and a portion is missing. There are about 150,000 clones in the sample; nearly 80% occur only once, and over 0.6% lies in the top ten. Between the trimmed V and J ends, which lost 5 bases and 0 bases, there was a span of 25 bases. The length of the CDR3 is 18 residues. Germline CDR1 and CDR2: SQVTM and ANQGSEA. About this clone itself: Its antigen is not identified.

Sequencing was carried out using PBMCs. The receptor was derived from a male donor in good health and CMV-seronegative. V is TRBV29-1 and J is TRBJ1-2; tentative D call: TRBD1 (6 bases). The CDR3 DNA reads TGCAGCGTTCACCTTAGCGGGGGCAGCGGGAGGCCTAACTATGGCTACACCTTC. This gives the protein CSVHLSGGSGRPNYGYTF.